Below are 25 T cell receptor beta chains sequenced from a single sample in a study of shared clonotypes between healthy human individuals. Using immunoSEQ multiplex PCR, the repertoire was profiled, and TCRdb retains in-frame clones only, with some absent. The table has over a million clones, about four fifths seen once. Sequenced sample: memory CD4+ T cells from PBMCs. Subset indicated: CD45RA-negative fraction. Source of these receptors: a man aged 18-30 years in good health. Some clones in this sample may be carry-over from other donors' samples.

J is TRBJ2-2 and V is TRBV7-3; 8 positions match TRBD2. The CDR3 length is 17 residues. Germline V gives CDR1 SGHTA, CDR2 FQGTGA. The trim removed 4 bases at V and 3 bases at J, leaving 10 bases unmatched. For the CDR3, the DNA is TGTGCCAGCAGCTCGGACCATAGCGGGATTGACACCGGGGAGCTGTTTTTT. It is translated as CASSSDHSGIDTGELFF.

This sequence joins TRBV5-1 and TRBJ2-1, with D maybe TRBD1 (6 bases). The CDR3 has 15 amino acids. V was clipped by 0 bases and J by 1 base, with 8 bases between them. Germline CDR1 SGHRS, CDR2 YFSETQ. DNA for the CDR3: TGCGCCAGCAGCTTGGCCAGGGGTTCCTACAATGAGCAGTTCTTC. Protein sequence: CASSLARGSYNEQFF.

As to this clone: This same CDR3 is encoded by further DNA sequences in the sample. The chain carries TRBV19 and TRBJ1-2, with a possible D match to TRBD1 (5 bases). CDR1 LNHDA and CDR2 SQIVND come from the germline V gene (reference sequence). This CDR3 region has 13 residues. Trimming removed 3 bases at V and 5 bases at J, with 10 bases between. CDR3 nucleotides: TGTGCCAGTAGTATTTCAGGGCAGTATGGCTACACCTTC. Protein product: CASSISGQYGYTF. Using reference TRBV19 and TRBJ1-2 for the parts outside the CDR3, the full variable domain is DGGITQSPKYLFRKEGQNVTLSCEQNLNHDAMYWYRQDPGQGLRLIYYSQIVNDFQKGDIAEGYSVSREKKESFPLTVTSAQKNPTAFYLCASSISGQYGYTFGSGTRLTVV.

The V gene is TRBV2, the J gene TRBJ2-3, with TRBD2 matching 8 bases. V dropped 9 bases and J dropped 5; count of bases not matched to a gene: 1. This CDR3 is built from 11 residues. In germline, CDR1 is SNHLY, CDR2 FYNNEI. The CDR3 loop reads CASAGGDTQYF. In DNA form, the CDR3 reads TGTGCCAGTGCGGGAGGAGATACGCAGTATTTT.

Concerning this clone itself: The same CDR3 is also encoded by other DNA sequences in this sample. This chain connects TRBV5-1 to TRBJ1-1; 7 bases align to TRBD1. The V gene end was trimmed by 2 bases and the J gene end by 2 bases; junction bases not matched to a gene: 3. Germline values: CDR1 SGHRS, CDR2 YFSETQ. CDR3 length equals 14 residues. Here the CDR3 reads CASSFTGANTEAFF. CDR3 nucleotide sequence: TGCGCCAGCAGCTTTACAGGGGCAAACACTGAAGCTTTCTTT.

The CDR3 DNA reads TGTGCCAGCTCGGGACAGGGTAACAAACCGTACGAGCAGTACTTC. This encodes CASSGQGNKPYEQYF. V and J are TRBV4-2 and TRBJ2-7; 9 bases agree with TRBD1. The junction had 12 bases not matched to a gene; V was cut back by 8 bases and J by 4 bases. This CDR3 has 15 residues. Germline V gene lookup returns CDR1 LGHNA and CDR2 YNFKEQ.

This sequence joins TRBV30 and TRBJ2-3; 10 bases line up with TRBD2. Germline assignment: CDR1 GTSNPN and CDR2 SVGIG (reference sequence). V shed 2 bases and J 2 bases; nucleotides not matched to a gene: 7. This CDR3 is built from 16 residues. The CDR3 loop reads CAWSKGTSANTDTQYF. The DNA of the CDR3 is TGTGCCTGGAGTAAAGGGACTAGCGCAAACACAGATACGCAGTATTTT.

This clone was found many times. The J gene is TRBJ2-7, the V gene TRBV19; 11 nucleotides align to TRBD1. After removal of 3 bases from V and 5 bases from J, the junction contained 3 bases not matched to a gene. The CDR3 covers 14 residues. CDR1 and CDR2 (germline): LNHDA, SQIVND (reference sequence). CDR3 amino acids: CASSMGTGGNEQYF. Here the CDR3 DNA reads TGTGCCAGTAGTATGGGGACAGGGGGGAACGAGCAGTACTTC.

The chain uses TRBV5-4 and TRBJ2-1, with 7 bases fitting TRBD1. CDR1 and CDR2 (germline): SGHNT, YYREEE (reference sequence). This CDR3 has 18 residues. J gave up 1 base and V 0 bases, and 10 bases lay outside the gene matches. CDR3 in amino acids: CASSLGPPAGGSYNEQFF. For the CDR3, the DNA is TGTGCCAGCAGCTTGGGACCTCCGGCAGGGGGTTCCTACAATGAGCAGTTCTTC.

This clone was seen many times. V is TRBV30 and J is TRBJ1-2, with D uncertain. Trimming took 2 bases from V and 0 from J, leaving 1 base between them. Germline CDR1 is GTSNPN and CDR2 is SVGIG (reference sequence). This CDR3 comprises 11 residues. This CDR3 reads CAWSSNYGYTF. The CDR3 region has the DNA TGTGCCTGGAGTTCTAACTATGGCTACACCTTC.

The chain uses TRBV7-2 and TRBJ1-2; 8 bases match TRBD1. The CDR3 has 13 residues. V shed 5 bases and J 3 bases; nucleotides not matched to a gene: 2. From germline, CDR1 is SGHTA and CDR2 FQGNSA. CDR3 loop: CASSPQGDYGYTF. CDR3 DNA: TGTGCCAGCAGCCCACAGGGGGACTATGGCTACACCTTC.

This rearrangement joins TRBV28 to TRBJ1-1; D perhaps matches TRBD1 (5 bases). The CDR3 sequence is 13 residues long. V was cut by 3 bases and J by 4 bases, with 9 bases left in between. CDR1 and CDR2 from the germline V gene are MDHEN and SYDVKM. The CDR3 coding sequence is TGTGCCAGCAGTTTGAGGGGCTTCACTGAAGCTTTCTTT. This sequence encodes CASSLRGFTEAFF.

This rearrangement joins TRBV5-6 to TRBJ2-3; D ambiguous. CDR3 size: 14 residues. The V end lost 1 base, the J end lost 2 bases, and 8 bases lay between the germline ends. The germline V gene has CDR1 SGHDT and CDR2 YYEEEE. In nucleotides, the CDR3 is TGTGCCAGCAGCTTGTTGCCAGACACAGATACGCAGTATTTT. Translation: CASSLLPDTDTQYF. The entire variable domain, with the rest obtained from reference TRBV5-6 and TRBJ2-3, is as follows: DAGVTQSPTHLIKTRGQQVTLRCSPKSGHDTVSWYQQALGQGPQFIFQYYEEEERQRGNFPDRFSGHQFPNYSSELNVNALLLGDSALYLCASSLLPDTDTQYFGPGTRLTVL.

This chain uses TRBV19 with TRBJ2-1; 8 nucleotides match TRBD2. V was clipped by 7 bases and J by 0 bases; unmatched bases: 8. The germline CDR1 and CDR2 sequences are LNHDA and SQIVND (reference sequence). The CDR3 loop spans 16 amino acids. The CDR3 reads CASKSWSGSSYNEQFF. CDR3 nucleotides: TGTGCCAGTAAAAGTTGGAGCGGGAGCTCCTACAATGAGCAGTTCTTC.

V usage is TRBV7-3 and J usage is TRBJ2-3; D is ambiguous. Germline values: CDR1 SGHTA, CDR2 FQGTGA. V was trimmed by 5 bases and J by 0 bases, leaving 6 bases between them. This CDR3 comprises 13 residues. The CDR3 here is CASSRWSTDTQYF. The CDR3 DNA reads TGTGCCAGCAGCCGTTGGAGCACAGATACGCAGTATTTT.

The V and J genes are TRBV5-1 and TRBJ1-1; perhaps TRBD1 as D (6 bases). V lost 8 bases and J lost 11, with 28 bases in between. The CDR3 runs 15 residues. Germline-derived CDR1 and CDR2 are SGHRS and YFSETQ. This chain's CDR3 is CASSELVPGQTGAFF. The CDR3 DNA sequence: TGCGCCAGTAGCGAATTGGTCCCGGGACAAACCGGCGCTTTCTTT.

The genes are TRBV27 and TRBJ2-3, with 8 bases fitting TRBD2. Germline V lookup: CDR1 MNHEY, CDR2 SMNVEV (reference sequence). V was pared by 8 bases and J by 5 bases, with 12 bases of the junction left unmatched. This CDR3 spans 15 amino acids. The CDR3 loop is CASRLGAGVVDTQYF. The DNA for the CDR3 is TGTGCCAGCCGCCTTGGAGCGGGAGTCGTAGATACGCAGTATTTT.

The chain is built from TRBV20-1 and TRBJ1-2; D call uncertain. The CDR3 runs to 11 residues. The V and J ends lost 3 bases and 7 bases respectively, with 9 bases between them. In germline, CDR1 is DFQATT, CDR2 SNEGSKA (reference sequence). The CDR3 DNA sequence: TGCAGTGCTAGTCGGTCTCCTGGCTACACCTTC. It is translated as CSASRSPGYTF.

This chain links TRBV18 with TRBJ2-7, with D hard to call. This CDR3 is built from 14 residues. V was shortened by 6 bases and J by 0 bases, with 12 bases between the two germline ends. CDR1 and CDR2 (germline): KGHSH, LQKENI. CDR3 DNA: TGTGCCAGCTCCTCGTTGAGGACCTCCTACGAGCAGTACTTC. Its translation: CASSSLRTSYEQYF.

The chain joins TRBV5-4 to TRBJ2-1, with 10 positions matching TRBD2. The CDR3 spans 15 residues. V shed 3 bases and J 8 bases; nucleotides not matched to a gene: 8. CDR1 is SGHNT, CDR2 YYREEE, per germline (reference sequence). The CDR3 reads CASSYGLAGVDEQFF. In DNA, the CDR3 is TGTGCCAGCAGCTATGGCCTAGCGGGAGTGGATGAGCAGTTCTTC.

The rearrangement links TRBV7-6 to TRBJ2-5; 9 positions agree with TRBD2. Germline V lookup: CDR1 SGHVS, CDR2 FNYEAQ. Trimming removed 5 bases from V and 0 bases from J; junction bases left unmatched: 16. The CDR3 runs to 19 residues. The CDR3 DNA reads as TGTGCCAGCAGCCCTTGGGTAGCGGGAGCGCAACCGTACCAAGAGACCCAGTACTTC. This encodes CASSPWVAGAQPYQETQYF.

The gene calls are TRBV18 and TRBJ1-2; D might be TRBD1 (6 bases). Germline CDR1 KGHSH, CDR2 LQKENI. The CDR3 consists of 15 residues. V was pared by 2 bases and J by 1 base, with 11 bases between. CDR3 DNA sequence: TGTGCCAGCTCACCATCGGGACAAGATAACTATGGCTACACCTTC. Translation gives CASSPSGQDNYGYTF.

V and J are TRBV6-1 and TRBJ1-2; the D is unclear. Trimming left V 5 bases short and J 0 bases short, with 13 bases between. Germline-derived CDR1 and CDR2 are MNHNS and SASEGT. The CDR3 loop spans 15 amino acids. In DNA form, the CDR3 reads TGTGCCAGCAGTCGTGAACCAACTACTAACTATGGCTACACCTTC. Translated: CASSREPTTNYGYTF.

The chain joins TRBV19 to TRBJ1-3, with 7 nucleotides matching TRBD1. CDR1 is LNHDA, CDR2 SQIVND, per germline (reference sequence). CDR3 length: 15 residues. The V gene end was trimmed by 7 bases and the J gene end by 0 bases; junction bases not matched to a gene: 6. Written as DNA, the CDR3 is TGTGCCAGTACCTGGACAGGCTTCTCTGGAAACACCATATATTTT. Translation: CASTWTGFSGNTIYF.

On this clone itself: This CDR3 is also generated by other DNA sequences in the sample. The chain joins TRBV5-1 to TRBJ2-1, with D unresolved. CDR1 is SGHRS and CDR2 is YFSETQ in the germline V gene. The germline V and J ends were trimmed by 0 bases and 3 bases, with 4 bases remaining between them. The CDR3 contains 13 residues. DNA of the CDR3: TGCGCCAGCAGCTTGGGGGACTACAATGAGCAGTTCTTC. Encoded protein: CASSLGDYNEQFF.